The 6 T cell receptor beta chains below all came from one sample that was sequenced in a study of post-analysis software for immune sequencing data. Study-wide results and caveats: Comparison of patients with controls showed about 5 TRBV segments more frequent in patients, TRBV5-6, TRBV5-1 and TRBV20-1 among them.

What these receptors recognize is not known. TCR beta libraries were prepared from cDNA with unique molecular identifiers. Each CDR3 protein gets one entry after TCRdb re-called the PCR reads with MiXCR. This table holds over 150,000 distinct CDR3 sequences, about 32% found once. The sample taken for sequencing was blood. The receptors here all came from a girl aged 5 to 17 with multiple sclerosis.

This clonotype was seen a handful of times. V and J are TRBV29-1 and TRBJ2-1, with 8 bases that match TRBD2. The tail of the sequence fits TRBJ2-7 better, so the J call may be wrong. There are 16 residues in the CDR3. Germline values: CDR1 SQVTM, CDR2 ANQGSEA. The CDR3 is CSVELSGSRSYNEQYF. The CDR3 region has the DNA TGCAGCGTTGAACTCAGCGGGAGTAGGTCCTACAATGAGCAGTACTTC.

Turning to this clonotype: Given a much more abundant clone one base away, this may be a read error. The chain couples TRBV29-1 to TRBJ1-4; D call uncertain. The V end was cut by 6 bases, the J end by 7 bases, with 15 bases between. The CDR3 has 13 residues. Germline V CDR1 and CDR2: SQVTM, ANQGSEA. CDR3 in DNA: TGCAGCGTCGGTCCCAGGCGGGGTGAAAAACTGTTTTTT. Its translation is CSVGPRRGEKLFF.

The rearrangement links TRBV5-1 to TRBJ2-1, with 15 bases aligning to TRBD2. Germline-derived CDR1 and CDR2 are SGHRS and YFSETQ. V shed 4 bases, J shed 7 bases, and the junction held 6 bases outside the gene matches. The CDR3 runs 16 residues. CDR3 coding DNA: TGCGCCAGCAGCCCGGTCGGGACTAGCGGGAGGAATGAGCAGTTCTTC. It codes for CASSPVGTSGRNEQFF.

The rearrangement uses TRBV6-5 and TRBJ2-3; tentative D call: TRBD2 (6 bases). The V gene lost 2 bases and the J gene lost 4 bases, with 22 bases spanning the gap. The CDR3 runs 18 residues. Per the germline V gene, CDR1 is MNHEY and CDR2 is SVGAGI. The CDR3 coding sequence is TGTGCCAGCAGTTACCGACCAATACGGGGGTTCTATGCAGATACGCAGTATTTT. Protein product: CASSYRPIRGFYADTQYF.

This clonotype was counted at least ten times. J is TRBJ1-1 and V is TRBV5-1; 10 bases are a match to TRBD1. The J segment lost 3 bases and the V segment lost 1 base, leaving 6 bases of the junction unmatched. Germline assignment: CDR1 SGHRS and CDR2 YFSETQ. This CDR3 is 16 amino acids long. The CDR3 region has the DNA TGCGCCAGCAGCTTGCGGACAGGGGGAGGGTACACTGAAGCTTTCTTT. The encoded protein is CASSLRTGGGYTEAFF.

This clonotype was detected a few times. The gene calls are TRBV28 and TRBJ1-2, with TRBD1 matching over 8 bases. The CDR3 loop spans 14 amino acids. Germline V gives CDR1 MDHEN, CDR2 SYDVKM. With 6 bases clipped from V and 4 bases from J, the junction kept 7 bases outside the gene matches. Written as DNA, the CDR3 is TGTGCCAGCAGCACCGGGACAGGCCTCTATGGCTACACCTTC. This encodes CASSTGTGLYGYTF.